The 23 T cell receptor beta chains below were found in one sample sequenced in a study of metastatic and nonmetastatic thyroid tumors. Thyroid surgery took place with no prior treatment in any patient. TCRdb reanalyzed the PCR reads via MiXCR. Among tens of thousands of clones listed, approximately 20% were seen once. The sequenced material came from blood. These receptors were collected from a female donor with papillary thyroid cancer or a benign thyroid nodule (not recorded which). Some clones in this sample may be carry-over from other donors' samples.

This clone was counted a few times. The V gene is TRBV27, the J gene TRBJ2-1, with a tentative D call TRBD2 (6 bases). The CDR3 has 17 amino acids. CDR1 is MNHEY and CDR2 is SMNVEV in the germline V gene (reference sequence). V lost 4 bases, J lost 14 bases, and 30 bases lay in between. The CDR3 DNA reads TGTGCCAGCAGTTCCAGGCTACGGGAGTTGAGGATCAATGAAAAGTTCTTC. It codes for CASSSRLRELRINEKFF.

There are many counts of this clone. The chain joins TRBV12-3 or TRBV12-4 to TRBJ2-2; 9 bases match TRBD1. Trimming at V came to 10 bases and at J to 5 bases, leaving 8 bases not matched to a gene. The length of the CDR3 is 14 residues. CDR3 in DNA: TGTGCCACCACCAGGGGACAGGGTACCGGGGAGCTGTTTTTT. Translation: CATTRGQGTGELFF.

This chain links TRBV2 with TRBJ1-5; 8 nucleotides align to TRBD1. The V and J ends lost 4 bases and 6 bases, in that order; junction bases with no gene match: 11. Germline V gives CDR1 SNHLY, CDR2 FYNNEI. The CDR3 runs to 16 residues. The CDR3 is CASSGVTGVSGQPQHF. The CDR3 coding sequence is TGTGCCAGCAGTGGGGTGACAGGGGTGTCAGGTCAGCCCCAGCATTTT.

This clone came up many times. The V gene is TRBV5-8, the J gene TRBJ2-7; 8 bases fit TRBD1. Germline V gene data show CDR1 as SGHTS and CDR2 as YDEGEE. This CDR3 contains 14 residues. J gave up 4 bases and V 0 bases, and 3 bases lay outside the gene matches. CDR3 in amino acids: CASSLGQGRYEQYF. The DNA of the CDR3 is TGTGCCAGCAGCTTGGGACAGGGGAGATACGAGCAGTACTTC.

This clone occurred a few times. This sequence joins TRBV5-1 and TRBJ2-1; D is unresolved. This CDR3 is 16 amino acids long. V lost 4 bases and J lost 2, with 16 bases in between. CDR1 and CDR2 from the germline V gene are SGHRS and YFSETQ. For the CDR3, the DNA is TGCGCCAGCAGCAGTGGGCAGGTTGGCCCCTACAATGAGCAGTTCTTC. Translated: CASSSGQVGPYNEQFF.

This chain's CDR3 is CASSFSDIDPVGGWEETQYF. CDR3 sequence (DNA): TGTGCCAGCAGCTTCTCCGATATAGATCCGGTAGGGGGTTGGGAAGAGACCCAGTACTTC. This chain connects TRBV11-1 to TRBJ2-5, with a tentative D call TRBD1 (6 bases). Germline V gives CDR1 SGHAT, CDR2 FQDESV (reference sequence). V gave up 3 bases and J gave up 3 bases, with 29 bases separating them. The CDR3 is 20 residues long.

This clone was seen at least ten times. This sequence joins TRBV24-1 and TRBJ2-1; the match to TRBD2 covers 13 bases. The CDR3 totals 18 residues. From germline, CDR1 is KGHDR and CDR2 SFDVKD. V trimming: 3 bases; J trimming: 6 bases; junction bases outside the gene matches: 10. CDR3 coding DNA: TGTGCCACCAGTGATCCGGGACTAGCGGGATACTACGGCAATGAGCAGTTCTTC. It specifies CATSDPGLAGYYGNEQFF.

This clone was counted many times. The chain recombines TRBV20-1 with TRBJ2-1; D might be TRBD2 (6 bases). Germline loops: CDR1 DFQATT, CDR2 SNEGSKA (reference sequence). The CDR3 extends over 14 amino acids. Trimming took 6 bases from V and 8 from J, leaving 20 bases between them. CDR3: CSASIGRPSDEQFF. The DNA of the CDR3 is TGCAGTGCCAGTATCGGGAGACCTTCGGATGAGCAGTTCTTC.

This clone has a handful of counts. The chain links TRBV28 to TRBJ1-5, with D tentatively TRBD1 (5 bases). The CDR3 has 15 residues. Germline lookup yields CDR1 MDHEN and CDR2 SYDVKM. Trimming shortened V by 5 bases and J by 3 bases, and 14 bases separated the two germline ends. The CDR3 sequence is CASSRGGANNQPQHF. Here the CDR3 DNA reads TGTGCCAGCAGTAGGGGCGGCGCCAACAATCAGCCCCAGCATTTT.

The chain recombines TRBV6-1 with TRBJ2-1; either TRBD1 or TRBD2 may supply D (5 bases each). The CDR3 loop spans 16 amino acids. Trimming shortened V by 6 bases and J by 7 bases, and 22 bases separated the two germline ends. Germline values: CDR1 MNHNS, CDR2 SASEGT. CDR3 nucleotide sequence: TGTGCCAGCAGCTACCTCCGGGGCAGGGCTAGGAATGAGCAGTTCTTC. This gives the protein CASSYLRGRARNEQFF.

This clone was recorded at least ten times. CDR3 loop: CSAPTSETQYF. CDR3 DNA sequence: TGCAGTGCCCCGACTAGCGAGACCCAGTACTTC. The chain joins TRBV20-1 to TRBJ2-5; TRBD2 aligns across 7 bases. Germline V gene data show CDR1 as DFQATT and CDR2 as SNEGSKA (reference sequence). V shed 6 bases, J shed 5 bases, and the junction held 3 bases outside the gene matches. The CDR3 is 11 amino acids.

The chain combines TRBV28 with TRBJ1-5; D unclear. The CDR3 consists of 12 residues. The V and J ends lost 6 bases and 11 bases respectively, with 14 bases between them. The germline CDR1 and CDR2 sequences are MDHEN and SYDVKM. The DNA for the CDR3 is TGTGCCAGCAGCTTAAAGCCCGGGACCCAGCATTTT. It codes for CASSLKPGTQHF.

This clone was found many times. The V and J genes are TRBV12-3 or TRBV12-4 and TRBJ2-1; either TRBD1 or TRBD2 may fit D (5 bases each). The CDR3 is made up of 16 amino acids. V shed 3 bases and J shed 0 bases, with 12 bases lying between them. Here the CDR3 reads CASSLWGTSSYNEQFF. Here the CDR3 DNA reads TGTGCCAGCAGTTTGTGGGGGACCAGCTCCTACAATGAGCAGTTCTTC.

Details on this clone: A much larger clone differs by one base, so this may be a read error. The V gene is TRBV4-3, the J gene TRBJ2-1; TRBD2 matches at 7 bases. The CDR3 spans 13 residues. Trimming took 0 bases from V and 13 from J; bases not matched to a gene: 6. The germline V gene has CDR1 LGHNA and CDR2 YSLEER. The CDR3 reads CASSQDSLAEQFF. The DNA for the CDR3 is TGCGCCAGCAGCCAAGATAGTCTAGCGGAACAGTTCTTC.

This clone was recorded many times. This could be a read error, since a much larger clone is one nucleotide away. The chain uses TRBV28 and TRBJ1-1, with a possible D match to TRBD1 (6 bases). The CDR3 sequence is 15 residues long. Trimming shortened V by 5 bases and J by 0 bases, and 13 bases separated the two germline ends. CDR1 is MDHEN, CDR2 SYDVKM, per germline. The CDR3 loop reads CASSGQPPMNTEAFF. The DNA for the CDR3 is TGTGCCAGCAGTGGACAGCCACCAATGAACACTGAAGCTTTCTTT.

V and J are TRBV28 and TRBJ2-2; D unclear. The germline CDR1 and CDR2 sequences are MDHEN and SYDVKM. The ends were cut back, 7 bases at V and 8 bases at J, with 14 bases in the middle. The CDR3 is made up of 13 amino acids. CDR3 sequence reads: CASIQQKWGELFF. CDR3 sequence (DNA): TGTGCCAGCATCCAGCAGAAGTGGGGGGAGCTGTTTTTT.

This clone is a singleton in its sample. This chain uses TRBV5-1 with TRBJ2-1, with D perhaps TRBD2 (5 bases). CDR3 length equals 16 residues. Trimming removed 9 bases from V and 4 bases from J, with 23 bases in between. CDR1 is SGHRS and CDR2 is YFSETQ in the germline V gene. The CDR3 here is CAIQPGSTIAYNEQFF. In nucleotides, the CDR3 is TGCGCCATCCAGCCGGGGTCTACTATCGCGTACAATGAGCAGTTCTTC.

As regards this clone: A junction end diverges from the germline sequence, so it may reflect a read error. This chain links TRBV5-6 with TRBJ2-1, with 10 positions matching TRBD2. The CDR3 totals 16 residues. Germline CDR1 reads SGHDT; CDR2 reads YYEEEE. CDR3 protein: CAGSLKGLARYNEQFF. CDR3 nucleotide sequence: TGTGCCGGCAGTCTTAAGGGACTAGCGAGATACAATGAGCAGTTCTTC. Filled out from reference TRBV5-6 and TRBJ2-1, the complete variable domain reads DAGVTQSPTHLIKTRGQQVTLRCSPKSGHDTVSWYQQALGQGPQFIFQYYEEEERQRGNFPDRFSGHQFPNYSSELNVNALLLGDSALYLCAGSLKGLARYNEQFFGPGTRLTVL.

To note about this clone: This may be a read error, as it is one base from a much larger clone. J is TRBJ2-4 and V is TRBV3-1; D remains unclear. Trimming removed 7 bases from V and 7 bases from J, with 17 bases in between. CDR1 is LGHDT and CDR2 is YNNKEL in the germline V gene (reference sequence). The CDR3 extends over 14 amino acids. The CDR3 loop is CASMGSYRMNIQYF. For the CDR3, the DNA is TGTGCCAGCATGGGTTCTTACCGTATGAACATTCAGTACTTC. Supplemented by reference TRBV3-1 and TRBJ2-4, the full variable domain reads DTAVSQTPKYLVTQMGNDKSIKCEQNLGHDTMYWYKQDSKKFLKIMFSYNNKELIINETVPNRFSPKSPDKAHLNLHINSLELGDSAVYFCASMGSYRMNIQYFGAGTRLSVL.

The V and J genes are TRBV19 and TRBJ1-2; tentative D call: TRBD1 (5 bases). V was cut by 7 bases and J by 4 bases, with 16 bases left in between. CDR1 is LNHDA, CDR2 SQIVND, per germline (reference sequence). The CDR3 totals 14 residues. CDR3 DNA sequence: TGTGCCAGTACCTCTCACAGGAGGAGCTATGGCTACACCTTC. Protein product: CASTSHRRSYGYTF.

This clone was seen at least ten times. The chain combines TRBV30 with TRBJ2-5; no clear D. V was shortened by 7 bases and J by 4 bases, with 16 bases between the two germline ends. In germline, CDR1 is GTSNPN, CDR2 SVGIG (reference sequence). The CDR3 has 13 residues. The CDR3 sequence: CAYLGTLRETQYF. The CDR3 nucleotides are TGTGCCTACCTGGGAACCCTTCGAGAGACCCAGTACTTC.

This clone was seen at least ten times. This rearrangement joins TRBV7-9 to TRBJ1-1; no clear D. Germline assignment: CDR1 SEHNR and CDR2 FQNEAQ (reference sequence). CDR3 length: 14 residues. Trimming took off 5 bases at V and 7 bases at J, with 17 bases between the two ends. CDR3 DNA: TGTGCCAGCAGCCTAGAATGGAGGGAGGGTGAAGCTTTCTTT. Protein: CASSLEWREGEAFF.

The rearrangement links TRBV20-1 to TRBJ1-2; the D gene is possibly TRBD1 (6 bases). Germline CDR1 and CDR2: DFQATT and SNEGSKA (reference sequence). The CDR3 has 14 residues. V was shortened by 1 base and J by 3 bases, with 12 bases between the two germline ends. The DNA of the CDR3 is TGCAGTGCTAGAGTCACCAGGGGTCACTATGGCTACACCTTC. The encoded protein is CSARVTRGHYGYTF.